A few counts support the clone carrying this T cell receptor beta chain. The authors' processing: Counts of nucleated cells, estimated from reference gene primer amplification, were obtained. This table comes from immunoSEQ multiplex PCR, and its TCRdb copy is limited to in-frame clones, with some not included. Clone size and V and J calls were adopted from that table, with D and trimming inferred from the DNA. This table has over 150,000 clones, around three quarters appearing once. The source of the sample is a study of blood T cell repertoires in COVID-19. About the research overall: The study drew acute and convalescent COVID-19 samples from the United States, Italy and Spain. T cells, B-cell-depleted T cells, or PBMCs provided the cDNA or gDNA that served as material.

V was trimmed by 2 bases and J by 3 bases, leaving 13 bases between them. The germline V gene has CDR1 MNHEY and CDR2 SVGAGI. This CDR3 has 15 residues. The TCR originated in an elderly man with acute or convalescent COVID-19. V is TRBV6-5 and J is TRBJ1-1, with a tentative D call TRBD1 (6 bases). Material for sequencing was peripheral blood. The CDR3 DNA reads TGTGCCAGCAGTTACGTGGGGGAGGGGGACACTGAAGCTTTCTTT. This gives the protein CASSYVGEGDTEAFF.